The 3 T cell receptor beta chains listed next were all sequenced from one sample in a study of blood T cells in healthy people across ages. The authors ran a second PCR of roughly 6 to 11 cycles using a sample-barcoded 5' primer and a J-beta primer mix. A single record per CDR3 protein comes from TCRdb applying MiXCR to the 5' RACE reads. The sample consists of some 710,000 distinct CDR3 sequences, 22% of them appearing once. Sequenced sample: blood. The receptors stem from a man aged 65 to 85 in good health.

The V gene is TRBV14, the J gene TRBJ2-5; TRBD2 aligns across 12 bases. Trimming removed 1 base from V and 4 bases from J; junction bases left unmatched: 4. Germline V gene sequence: CDR1 SGHDN, CDR2 FVKESK. This CDR3 contains 16 residues. The CDR3 spells CASSQAGLAGLETQYF. The CDR3, as DNA: TGTGCCAGCAGCCAAGCCGGACTAGCGGGATTAGAGACCCAGTACTTC.

The CDR3 nucleotides are TGTGCCAGCAGGGGGCGGCAGGGGGTCGGAGAGACCCAGTACTTC. Translated, it gives CASRGRQGVGETQYF. The J gene is TRBJ2-5, the V gene TRBV7-8; 7 nucleotides match TRBD1. V lost 6 bases, J lost 4 bases, and 11 bases stayed unmatched. The CDR3 spans 15 residues. Germline V lookup: CDR1 SGHVS, CDR2 FQNEAQ.

This clonotype was observed a few times. The chain carries TRBV12-3 or TRBV12-4 and TRBJ2-5; TRBD2 matches 10 bases. The CDR3 loop spans 15 amino acids. The junction had 7 bases not matched to a gene; V was cut back by 5 bases and J by 4 bases. The CDR3 reads CASSKLAGKGETQYF. CDR3 DNA sequence: TGTGCCAGCAGTAAACTAGCGGGAAAAGGAGAGACCCAGTACTTC.